This T cell receptor beta chain was sequenced during a study of shared clonotypes between healthy human individuals (dated by TCRdb to about 2020). Some background on the complete study: The cohort comprised two women and a few men aged 18 to 49 years. For each donor, three plates each were used for CD4 naive and CD4 memory, two plates were used for CD8 naive, and one plate was used for CD8 memory. To increase sequencing depth and limit assay-specific biases, different laboratories used diverse techniques to prepare libraries and sequence TCR repertoires. Between about 0.85 and 10 billion PBMCs per donor were obtained by leukapheresis. To estimate repertoire size and how much clonotype sharing occurs between individuals, the study deeply sequenced the blood TCR repertoires of five or six healthy adults. Study-wide conclusions, independent of this receptor: Even with the large sequencing depth, rarefaction of the sorted-subset datasets indicated that sequencing was incomplete. Based on pairwise subsampling, the degree of clonotype sharing among donors was expected to be affected by sequencing depth. Because the study included only a small number of donors, the genetic and exposure-history diversity represented was limited. Estimated clonotype richness was generally larger for naive than for memory subsets. Sampling was restricted to blood, and TCR repertoires in tissue are likely to differ from TCR repertoires in blood. When four donors were compared, the shared fraction of clonotypes was about 5.2% for naive CD4, around 4% for naive CD8, 2% to 2.5% for memory CD4, and 0.35% to 0.4% for memory CD8. Compared with non-shared clonotypes, the clonotypes found in all four sorted-subset donors had higher generation probabilities.

Looking up the germline V gene (reference sequence) yields CDR1 SEHNR and CDR2 FQNEAQ. Trimming takes 4 bases off V and 5 bases off J; junction bases not matched to a gene: 10. The CDR3 runs 16 amino acids, cysteine and phenylalanine included. The retained sequence is limited to the CDR3, 48 bases, with the frame set at the first base. TCR CDR3 regions were amplified from genomic DNA by multiplex PCR using the deep immunoSEQ assay. Genomic DNA extracted from each cell subset was distributed evenly over all wells of several immunoSEQ 96-well plates, and each plate served as one replicate. For sorted subsets, 200 to 250 ng of genomic DNA, equivalent to 30,000 or so T cell genomes, went into each replicate PCR. The purified libraries were quantified using a Qubit 3.0 fluorometer, sized with a Bioanalyzer 2100, and then quantified again using the KAPA Library Quantification kit. Every immunoSEQ 96-well plate was sequenced on a separate single-read 150-cycle Illumina NextSeq 550 flow cell. Per the original workflow: Because the immunoSEQ output held only junctional sequences and lacked quality scores, the filtering could not match the filtering applied to full-length reads. Sequences were annotated with PyIR, a Python wrapper for IgBLAST v1.9, and V/J genes and CDR3 were assigned using IMGT germline references. Reads were filtered out if the reads had weak V/J assignments (E-value above 1e-6), no CDR3, stop codons, out-of-frame junctions, or ambiguous translated residues. V3J clonotypes were defined by identical inferred V gene, J gene, and CDR3 amino acid sequence. To compute the percentage overlap between repertoires, the number of shared unique clonotypes was divided by the size of the smaller repertoire. RTK rarefaction, the Chao1 estimator, and Recon v2.1 estimates of unobserved clonotypes were used to assess repertoire richness. Generation probabilities were computed with OLGA for all TCRbeta clonotypes obtained by the gDNA method from a handful of donors. What TCRdb holds here is the immuneACCESS table cut down to in-frame rearrangements. Part of the clones is not present; checked against another copy, under half of the missing clones reflect an unresolved V gene, and the others are unexplained. V and J calls and clone size are given by that table; D and trimming were obtained from the DNA. The sample profile shows roughly 1.4 million clones; roughly 98.5% of them were found once. 0.3% to 0.45% of the sample belongs to the ten largest clones.

Healthy HIV-negative adults with no recently reported acute infections or vaccinations were included as donors. All donors were Caucasian adults living in Nashville, Tennessee, USA. CD4+ T cells were enriched by magnetic negative selection; naive cells were then positively selected on CD45RA, and the negative fraction formed the memory subset. After blood collection by leukapheresis, PBMCs were isolated using Ficoll-Histopaque density gradient centrifugation and then cryopreserved in the vapor phase of liquid nitrogen. Analytical flow cytometry was used to check the purity and quantity of each magnetically sorted T cell population. Each sorted fraction had its genomic DNA isolated and then quantified by UV absorbance on a Nanodrop 2000c. Details on this clone: This clone's antigen is unknown. The record has no base qualities; no much larger clone is one base away.

Recombination joined TRBV7-9 with TRBJ1-2, with 10 bases aligning to TRBD1. The TCR originated in a man aged 25 to 40 in good health. The sequencing input was naive CD4+ T cells sorted from blood. The meaning of the sample's cell subset or site label: CD45RA+ positively selected. The DNA sequence is given as TGTGCCAGCAGCTATAAAGGGACAGGGGCCTCATATGGCTACACCTTC. Its protein is CASSYKGTGASYGYTF.